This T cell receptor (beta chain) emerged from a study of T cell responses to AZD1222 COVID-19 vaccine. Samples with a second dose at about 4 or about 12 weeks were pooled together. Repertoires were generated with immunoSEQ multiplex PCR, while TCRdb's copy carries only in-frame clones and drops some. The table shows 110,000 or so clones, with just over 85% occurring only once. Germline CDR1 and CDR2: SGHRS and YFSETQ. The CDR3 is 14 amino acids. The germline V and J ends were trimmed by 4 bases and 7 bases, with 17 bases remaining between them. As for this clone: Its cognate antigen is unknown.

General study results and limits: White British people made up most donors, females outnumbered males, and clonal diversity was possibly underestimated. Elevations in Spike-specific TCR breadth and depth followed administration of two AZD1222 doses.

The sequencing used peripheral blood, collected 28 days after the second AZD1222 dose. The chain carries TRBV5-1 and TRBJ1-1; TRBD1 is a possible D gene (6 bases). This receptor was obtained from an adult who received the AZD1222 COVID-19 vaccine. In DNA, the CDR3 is TGCGCCAGCAGCACACTACAGGGCGGGGGTGAAGCTTTCTTT. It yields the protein CASSTLQGGGEAFF.